Presented here are 13 T cell receptor beta chains from one specimen sequenced in a study of blood T cells in healthy people across ages. A second PCR, run for roughly 7 to 12 cycles, used a sample-barcoded 5' primer plus a J-beta primer mix. TCRdb analysed the 5' RACE reads with MiXCR anew, one entry per CDR3 protein. The sample gives about 1.6 million distinct CDR3 sequences, roughly 32% of which show up once; over 9% is in the top ten. Source material: blood. These receptors were collected from a young woman in good health.

This chain connects TRBV28 to TRBJ1-1; 8 nucleotides match TRBD1. V shed 3 bases, J shed 4 bases, and the junction held 10 bases outside the gene matches. The CDR3 is made up of 16 amino acids. Germline V gene lookup returns CDR1 MDHEN and CDR2 SYDVKM. The CDR3 bases are TGTGCCAGCAGTTTCAGAGTAGGACAGGGCCTCACTGAAGCTTTCTTT. The encoded protein is CASSFRVGQGLTEAFF. Together with reference TRBV28 and TRBJ1-1, the CDR3 gives the full variable domain: DVKVTQSSRYLVKRTGEKVFLECVQDMDHENMFWYRQDPGLGLRLIYFSYDVKMKEKGDIPEGYSVSREKKERFSLILESASTNQTSMYLCASSFRVGQGLTEAFFGQGTRLTVV.

V and J are TRBV7-9 and TRBJ2-5; D may be TRBD2 (5 bases). The V end lost 4 bases, the J end lost 0 bases, and 15 bases lay between the germline ends. CDR3 length: 16 residues. Germline V gene data show CDR1 as SEHNR and CDR2 as FQNEAQ (reference sequence). Written as DNA, the CDR3 is TGTGCCAGCAGCTCCCTGGGAGATAAGTACCAAGAGACCCAGTACTTC. Amino acids: CASSSLGDKYQETQYF. The whole variable domain, remainder taken from reference TRBV7-9 and TRBJ2-5, is DTGVSQNPRHKITKRGQNVTFRCDPISEHNRLYWYRQTLGQGPEFLTYFQNEAQLEKSRLLSDRFSAERPKGSFSTLEIQRTEQGDSAMYLCASSSLGDKYQETQYFGPGTRLLVL.

CDR3 residues: CASSLKGVAGRRQETQYF. The CDR3 DNA is TGTGCCAGCAGTTTAAAGGGGGTAGCGGGCAGGCGGCAAGAGACCCAGTACTTC. V usage is TRBV27 and J usage is TRBJ2-5; tentative D call: TRBD2 (7 bases). CDR1 is MNHEY and CDR2 is SMNVEV in the germline V gene (reference sequence). The CDR3 extends over 18 amino acids. V lost 2 bases to trimming and J lost 2 bases, with 21 bases between them.

In the case of this clonotype: A much larger clone differs from this one at a single base, so this may be a read error. The chain is built from TRBV5-1 and TRBJ2-1; TRBD1 matches 7 bases. CDR3 length: 15 amino acids. CDR1 SGHRS and CDR2 YFSETQ come from the germline V gene. The V gene end was trimmed by 4 bases and the J gene end by 4 bases; junction bases not matched to a gene: 8. DNA of the CDR3: TGCGCCAGCAGCGCTAGGACAGGCGATTACAATGAGCAGTTCTTC. Encoded protein: CASSARTGDYNEQFF.

CDR3: CASSYSYRDGNYGYTF. The CDR3 nucleotides are TGTGCCAGCAGTTACTCTTACAGGGACGGGAACTATGGCTACACCTTC. The chain employs TRBV6-5 and TRBJ1-2, with a weak D call TRBD1 (6 bases). Germline CDR1 and CDR2: MNHEY and SVGAGI. This CDR3 has 16 residues. Trimming cost V 0 bases and J 2 bases, with 13 bases left between them.

V and J are TRBV2 and TRBJ2-7; D unresolved. V was clipped by 4 bases and J by 6 bases, with 7 bases between them. This CDR3 has 11 amino acids. CDR1 and CDR2 (germline): SNHLY, FYNNEI. As DNA, the CDR3 is TGTGCCAGCAGTGTGATGAGCGAGCAGTACTTC. Protein product: CASSVMSEQYF.

The chain carries TRBV2 and TRBJ2-1; 12 bases are a match to TRBD2. The CDR3 has 18 amino acids. The germline V gene encodes CDR1 SNHLY and CDR2 FYNNEI. V gave up 9 bases and J gave up 6 bases; unmatched junction bases: 18. CDR3 nucleotide sequence: TGTGCCAGTCCACCTAAGCGACTAGCGGGAGACCCTCGCAATGAGCAGTTCTTC. Translating gives CASPPKRLAGDPRNEQFF.

The chain links TRBV20-1 to TRBJ1-4, with D perhaps matching TRBD1 (5 bases). CDR3 length equals 15 residues. The V and J ends lost 6 bases and 8 bases respectively, with 22 bases between them. Germline CDR1 DFQATT, CDR2 SNEGSKA (reference sequence). CDR3 amino acids: CSAQKGAVGREKLFF. CDR3 DNA sequence: TGCAGTGCCCAGAAAGGGGCGGTTGGGAGGGAAAAACTGTTTTTT.

The chain combines TRBV24-1 with TRBJ1-4; the D is unclear. The V gene lost 9 bases and the J gene lost 7 bases, with 14 bases spanning the gap. The CDR3 has 13 amino acids. Germline assignment: CDR1 KGHDR and CDR2 SFDVKD. CDR3 in DNA: TGTGCCACCTCAGAGACAAGGTCTGAAAAACTGTTTTTT. Translated, it gives CATSETRSEKLFF.

This clonotype was recorded a few times. The chain is built from TRBV7-2 and TRBJ2-7; 9 bases line up with TRBD2. The CDR3 totals 15 residues. V trimming: 3 bases; J trimming: 5 bases; junction bases outside the gene matches: 8. Per germline, CDR1 SGHTA and CDR2 FQGNSA. CDR3 in amino acids: CASSLKAGGLHEQYF. The CDR3 DNA is TGTGCCAGCAGCTTGAAAGCGGGAGGTCTACACGAGCAGTACTTC.

This clonotype was detected many times. The rearrangement joins TRBV29-1 to TRBJ2-3; D gene unclear. CDR1 is SQVTM and CDR2 is ANQGSEA in the germline V gene. This CDR3 spans 13 amino acids. Trimming shortened V by 4 bases and J by 6 bases, and 14 bases separated the two germline ends. The CDR3 here is CSVVGRFADTQYF. The CDR3 coding sequence is TGCAGCGTTGTAGGTCGATTTGCGGATACGCAGTATTTT.

This clonotype has only one observation. The chain employs TRBV4-1 and TRBJ1-1; 7 bases fit TRBD1. CDR3 size: 16 residues. Losses at the gene ends were 4 bases for V and 2 bases for J; bases not matched to a gene: 10. Looked up from germline, CDR1 is MGHRA and CDR2 is YSYEKL. The CDR3 coding sequence is TGCGCCAGCAGCCGAGACAGGGCGCTGGTAAACACTGAAGCTTTCTTT. It specifies CASSRDRALVNTEAFF.

J is TRBJ2-5 and V is TRBV7-7; 10 nucleotides match TRBD2. J lost 4 bases, V lost 5 bases, and 7 bases had no gene match. This CDR3 comprises 15 residues. Germline V CDR1 and CDR2: SSHAT, FNYEAQ (reference sequence). Here the CDR3 reads CASSPRIAGGETQYF. The CDR3 DNA reads as TGTGCCAGCAGCCCCAGGATAGCGGGAGGAGAGACCCAGTACTTC.